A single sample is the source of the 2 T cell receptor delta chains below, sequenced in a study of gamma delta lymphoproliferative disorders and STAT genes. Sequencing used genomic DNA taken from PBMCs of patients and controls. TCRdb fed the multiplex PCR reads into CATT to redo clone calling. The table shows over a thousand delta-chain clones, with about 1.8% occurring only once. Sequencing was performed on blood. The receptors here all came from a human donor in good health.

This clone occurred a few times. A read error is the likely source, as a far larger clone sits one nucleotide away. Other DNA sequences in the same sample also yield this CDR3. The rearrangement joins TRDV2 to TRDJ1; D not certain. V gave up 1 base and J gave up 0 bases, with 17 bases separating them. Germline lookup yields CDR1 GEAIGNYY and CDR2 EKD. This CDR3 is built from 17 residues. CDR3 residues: CACDTVGTESNTDKLIF. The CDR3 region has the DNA TGTGCCTGTGACACTGTAGGGACCGAATCCAACACCGATAAACTCATCTTT.

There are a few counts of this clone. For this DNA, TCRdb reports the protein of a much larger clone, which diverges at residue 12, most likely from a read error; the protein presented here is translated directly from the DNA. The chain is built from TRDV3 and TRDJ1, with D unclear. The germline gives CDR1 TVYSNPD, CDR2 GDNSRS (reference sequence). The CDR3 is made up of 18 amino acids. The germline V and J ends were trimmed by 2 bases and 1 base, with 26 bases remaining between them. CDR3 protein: CAFPVTYSWFGSTDKLIF. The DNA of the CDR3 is TGTGCCTTTCCCGTAACCTATTCTTGGTTTGGGAGCACCGATAAACTCATCTTT.